This T cell receptor (beta chain) originates from a study of blood T cell repertoires in COVID-19. Germline V lookup: CDR1 MNHEY, CDR2 SVGAGI. This CDR3 spans 13 amino acids. Profiling relied on immunoSEQ multiplex PCR, and the TCRdb table lists in-frame clones only, not all of them. Counted here are 300,000 to 450,000 clones, roughly 91% occurring once; the ten biggest clones make up more than 0.95%. On this clone: Germline and junction disagree at one end, which may indicate a read error.

Sequenced: PBMCs or T cells enriched from blood (not recorded which). The origin of this receptor is a woman younger than 35 who had recovered from COVID-19. This sequence joins TRBV6-5 and TRBJ1-6; D not resolved. The CDR3: CASSDSENSPLHF. In DNA, the CDR3 is TGTGCCAGCAGTGACTCAGAGAATTCACCCCTCCACTTT.